The rows below give T cell receptor beta chains drawn from one sample of a study of response to subunit inactivated influenza vaccine. TCRdb redid the calling of the RT-PCR reads with MiXCR, one entry per CDR3 protein. The sample comprises a few hundred thousand distinct CDR3 sequences, less than 7.5% of which are singletons, and roughly 14% rests with the top ten. Sequenced material: PBMCs from blood, taken around 25 months after vaccination. The source of these receptors is a man between 50 and 69 years old who received an inactivated influenza vaccine. The CDR3 runs from the conserved cysteine through the conserved F or W. D genes are given only for firm matches.

NA TRBJ2-3 TRBV12-3/TRBV12-4 CASSSPGFTDTQYF
NA TRBJ1-2 TRBV24-1 CATSDSGLPTGYGYTF
NA TRBJ1-5 TRBV2 CASSEARERPQHF
NA TRBJ1-1 TRBV7-8 CASSFRPRGRRTEAFF
NA TRBJ2-5 TRBV11-3 CASSLDGGAEETQYF
NA TRBJ2-3 TRBV6-5 CASSYEGTEHTDTQYF
NA TRBJ2-5 TRBV30 CAWSAIWWETQYF
TRBD2 TRBJ2-2 TRBV10-3 CAISFVLAGSGELFF
NA TRBJ2-5 TRBV11-2 CASSSLRAGPATETQYF
NA TRBJ2-3 TRBV3-1 CASSIGWTSTDTQYF
NA TRBJ1-2 TRBV9 CASSPRLEGGNYGYTF
NA TRBJ1-3 TRBV10-3 CAIMGRRDSGNTIYF
NA TRBJ2-5 TRBV28 CASSTRRGVQETQYF
NA TRBJ2-5 TRBV15 CATSGIVQETQYF
TRBD1 TRBJ1-2 TRBV29-1 CSVEIGTGDYGYTF
NA TRBJ2-1 TRBV9 CASSVGLPNQKFF
TRBD1 TRBJ2-7 TRBV29-1 CSVMTGSSYEQYF
TRBD2 TRBJ2-1 TRBV7-8 CASSLGLAGDDVSEQFF
TRBD2 TRBJ2-1 TRBV12-3/TRBV12-4 CASSYAPGTSGRLSEQFF
NA TRBJ1-1 TRBV5-1 CASSLPGAENTEAFF
NA TRBJ2-2 TRBV19 CASSTYLRVSTGELFF
NA TRBJ2-7 TRBV5-1 CASRPGITYEQYF
NA TRBJ2-2 TRBV7-2 CASSLVFAGELFF
NA TRBJ2-5 TRBV20-1 CSASYSSPETQYF
TRBD2 TRBJ2-3 TRBV11-2 CASSHNPSGGVAQYF
TRBD1 TRBJ1-2 TRBV5-5 CASSRGTGGFYGYTF
TRBD2 TRBJ2-5 TRBV7-2 CASSSGTSGGVGETQYF
TRBD1 TRBJ1-5 TRBV12-3/TRBV12-4 CASCTSLDRAGQPQHF
TRBD1 TRBJ1-2 TRBV7-8 CASSPRTRTGSYYGYTF
TRBD2 TRBJ2-7 TRBV20-1 CSARPRLAGFYEQYF
NA TRBJ1-2 TRBV10-3 CAISERQTGIGHYGYTF
TRBD2 TRBJ2-7 TRBV29-1 CSVMERGAFSYEQYF
NA TRBJ2-3 TRBV2 CASSEVEPTQYF
NA TRBJ2-7 TRBV7-9 CASNRTGVLGEQYF
NA TRBJ1-1 TRBV7-9 CASSLDGIGAVEAFF
NA TRBJ2-1 TRBV10-3 CAISTGTFNEQFF